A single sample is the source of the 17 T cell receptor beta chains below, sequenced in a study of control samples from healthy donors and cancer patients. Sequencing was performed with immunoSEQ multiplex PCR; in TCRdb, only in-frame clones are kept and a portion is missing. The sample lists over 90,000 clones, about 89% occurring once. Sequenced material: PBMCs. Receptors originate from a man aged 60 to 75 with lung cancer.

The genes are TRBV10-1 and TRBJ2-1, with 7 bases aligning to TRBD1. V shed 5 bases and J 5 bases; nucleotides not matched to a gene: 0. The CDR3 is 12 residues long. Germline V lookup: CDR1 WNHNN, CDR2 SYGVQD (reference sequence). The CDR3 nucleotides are TGCGCCAGCAGTACAGGGGACAATGAGCAGTTCTTC. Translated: CASSTGDNEQFF.

CDR3 in amino acids: CASRSGTGVQETQYF. CDR3 coding DNA: TGTGCCAGCAGATCCGGGACAGGGGTCCAAGAGACCCAGTACTTC. This chain uses TRBV11-3 with TRBJ2-5; the match to TRBD1 covers 10 bases. Trimming cost V 6 bases and J 1 base; bases outside gene matches: 5. This CDR3 has 15 amino acids. Germline V gene sequence: CDR1 SGHNT, CDR2 YENEEA.

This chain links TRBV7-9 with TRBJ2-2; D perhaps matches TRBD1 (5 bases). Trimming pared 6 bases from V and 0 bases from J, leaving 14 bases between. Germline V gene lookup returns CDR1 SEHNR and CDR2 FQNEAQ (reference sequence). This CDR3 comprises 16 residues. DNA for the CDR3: TGTGCCAGCAGGGATGGGGCAACTACGAACACCGGGGAGCTGTTTTTT. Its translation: CASRDGATTNTGELFF.

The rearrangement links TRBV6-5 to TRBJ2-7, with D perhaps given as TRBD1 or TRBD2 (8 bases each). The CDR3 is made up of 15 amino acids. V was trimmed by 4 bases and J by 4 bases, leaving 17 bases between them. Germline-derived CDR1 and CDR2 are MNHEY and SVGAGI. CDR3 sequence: CASSSGGPGGYEQYV. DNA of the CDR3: TGTGCCAGCAGTTCAGGGGGCCCGGGGGGGTACGAGCAGTACGTC.

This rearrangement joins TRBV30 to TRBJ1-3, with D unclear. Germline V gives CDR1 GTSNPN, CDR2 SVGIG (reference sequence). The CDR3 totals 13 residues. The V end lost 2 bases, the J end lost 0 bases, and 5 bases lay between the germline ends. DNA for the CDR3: TGTGCCTGGAGTACCAGCTCTGGAAACACCATATATTTT. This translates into CAWSTSSGNTIYF.

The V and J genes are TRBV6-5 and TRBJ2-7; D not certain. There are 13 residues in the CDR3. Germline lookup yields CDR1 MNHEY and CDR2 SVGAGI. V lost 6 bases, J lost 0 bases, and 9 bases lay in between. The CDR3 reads CASSPSISYEQYV. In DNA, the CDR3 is TGTGCCAGCAGCCCCTCAATCTCCTACGAGCAGTACGTC.

The CDR3 loop is CASSYRYRDRKNTDTQYF. The CDR3 bases are TGTGCCAGCAGCTATAGATACCGGGACAGGAAGAACACAGATACGCAGTATTTT. This chain connects TRBV5-8 to TRBJ2-3; TRBD1 aligns across 8 bases. CDR1 is SGHTS and CDR2 is YDEGEE in the germline V gene. The CDR3 has 18 amino acids. V gave up 3 bases and J gave up 2 bases; unmatched junction bases: 14.

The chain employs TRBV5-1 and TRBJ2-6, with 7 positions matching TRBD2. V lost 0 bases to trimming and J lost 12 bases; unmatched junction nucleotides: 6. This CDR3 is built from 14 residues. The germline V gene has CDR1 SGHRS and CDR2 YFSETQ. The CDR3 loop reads CASSLVGPGGVLTF. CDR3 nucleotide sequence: TGCGCCAGCAGCTTGGTTGGACCGGGAGGCGTCCTGACTTTC.

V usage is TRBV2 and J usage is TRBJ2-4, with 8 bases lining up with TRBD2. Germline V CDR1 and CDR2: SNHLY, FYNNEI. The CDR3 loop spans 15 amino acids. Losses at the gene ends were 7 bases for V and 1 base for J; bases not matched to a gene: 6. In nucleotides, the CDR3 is TGTGCCAGCATCGGGACTAGTGTTGCCAAAAACATTCAGTACTTC. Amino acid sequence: CASIGTSVAKNIQYF.

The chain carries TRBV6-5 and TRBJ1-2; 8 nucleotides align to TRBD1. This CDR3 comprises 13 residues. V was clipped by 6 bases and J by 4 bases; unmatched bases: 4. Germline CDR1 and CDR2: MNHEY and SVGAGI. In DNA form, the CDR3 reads TGTGCCAGCAGATCAGGGGGCTCCTATGGCTACACCTTC. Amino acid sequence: CASRSGGSYGYTF.

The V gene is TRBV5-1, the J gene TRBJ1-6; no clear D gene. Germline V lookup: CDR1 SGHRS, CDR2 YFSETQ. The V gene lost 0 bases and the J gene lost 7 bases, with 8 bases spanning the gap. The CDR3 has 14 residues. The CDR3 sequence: CASSLGRGNSPLHF. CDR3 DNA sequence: TGCGCCAGCAGCTTGGGCCGGGGAAATTCACCCCTCCACTTT.

The CDR3 spells CASSLGGGVQETQYF. In nucleotides, the CDR3 is TGTGCCAGCAGCTTAGGCGGGGGCGTTCAAGAGACCCAGTACTTC. This chain joins TRBV7-7 and TRBJ2-5; D perhaps matches TRBD2 (7 bases). CDR3 length equals 15 residues. The V gene's germline CDR1 is SSHAT and CDR2 FNYEAQ (reference sequence). Trimming removed 1 base at V and 2 bases at J, with 11 bases between.

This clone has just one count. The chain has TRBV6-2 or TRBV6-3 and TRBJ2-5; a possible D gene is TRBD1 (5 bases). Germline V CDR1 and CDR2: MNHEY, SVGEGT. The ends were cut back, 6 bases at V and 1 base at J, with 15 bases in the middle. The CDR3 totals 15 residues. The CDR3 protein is CASSPPKGSQETQYF. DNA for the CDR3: TGTGCCAGCAGCCCTCCTAAGGGGTCCCAAGAGACCCAGTACTTC.

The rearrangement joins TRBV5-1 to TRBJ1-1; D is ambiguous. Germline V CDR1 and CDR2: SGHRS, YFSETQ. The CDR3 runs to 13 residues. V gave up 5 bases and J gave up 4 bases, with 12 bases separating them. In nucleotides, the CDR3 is TGCGCCAGCAGTCCAGGTCTGGGCACTGAAGCTTTCTTT. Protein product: CASSPGLGTEAFF.

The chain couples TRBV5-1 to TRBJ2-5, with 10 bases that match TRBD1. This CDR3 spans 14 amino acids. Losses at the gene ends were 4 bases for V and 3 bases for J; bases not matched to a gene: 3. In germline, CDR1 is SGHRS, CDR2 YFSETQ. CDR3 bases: TGCGCCAGCAGCCACGGGACAGGGGAAGAGACCCAGTACTTC. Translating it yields CASSHGTGEETQYF.

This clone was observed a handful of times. The CDR3: CASSSRLAGEYNEQFF. For the CDR3, the DNA is TGTGCCAGCAGCTCGCGACTAGCGGGGGAGTACAATGAGCAGTTCTTC. V gene TRBV7-3 combines with J gene TRBJ2-1; TRBD2 matches 12 bases. CDR3 length: 16 amino acids. With V trimmed by 4 bases and J by 4 bases, 5 bases remained unmatched. Germline V gene lookup returns CDR1 SGHTA and CDR2 FQGTGA.

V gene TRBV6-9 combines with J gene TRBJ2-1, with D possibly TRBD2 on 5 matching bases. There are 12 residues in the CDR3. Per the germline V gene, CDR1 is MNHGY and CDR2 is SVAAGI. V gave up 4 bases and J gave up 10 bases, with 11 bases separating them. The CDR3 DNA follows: TGTGCCAGCAGTTCAAGACTAAACGAGCAGTTCTTC. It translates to CASSSRLNEQFF.